This T cell receptor beta chain was retrieved from a study of regulatory T cells in long-lasting Graves disease. With iRepertoire HTBI primers and Arm-PCR of CDR3 regions, TCR beta libraries were built. TCRdb re-analysed the multiplex PCR reads in MiXCR, keeping a single row per CDR3 protein. The sample holds 440,000 or so distinct CDR3 sequences; approximately 16% are singletons and the top ten take roughly 10%. Noted time point: newly diagnosed GD, antithyroid drugs for less than 3 months. RNA from PBMCs was the source of the TCR library. This clonotype was found a few times. Its specificity is not known. With a much larger clone just one base away, this may be a read error. Notes on the study in general: Persistent disease showed a preference for TRBV28, TRBJ1-2 and TRBJ2-5.

The CDR3 has 12 residues. Germline-derived CDR1 and CDR2 are KGHDR and SFDVKD. These data also featured in a second study, about T cells in Graves' hyperthyroidism and ophthalmopathy. In that study: Patients showing uncontrolled infection, other autoimmune disease, pregnancy or lactation were ineligible. When the TCR CDR3 underwent first-round RT-PCR, the HTBI primer set was used.

The clonotype comes from a woman in her 30s with Graves disease. The V gene is TRBV24-1, the J gene TRBJ1-5; no clear D. The input for sequencing was peripheral blood mononuclear cells (PBMCs), taken at new diagnosis, from a patient treated with antithyroid drugs. Here the CDR3 DNA reads TGTGCCACCAGTGATTCCCAAGACGGGGTTCGTTTT. Amino acid sequence: CATSDSQDGVRF.